The T cell receptor beta chain described here comes from a study of cytomegalovirus exposure and HLA in healthy donors. Here immunoSEQ multiplex PCR was the method, and the copy in TCRdb shows in-frame clones only, minus some. Among around 300,000 clones listed, just over 85% were seen once. The TCR comes from a woman aged 18-29 years in good health and CMV-seronegative. The material sequenced was PBMCs.

The CDR3 reads CASSRGGQGGSGYTF. The CDR3 coding sequence is TGTGCCAGCAGCCGTGGGGGACAGGGTGGTTCTGGCTACACCTTC. The rearrangement links TRBV5-6 to TRBJ1-2; 9 nucleotides line up with TRBD1. The V gene end was trimmed by 4 bases and the J gene end by 7 bases; junction bases not matched to a gene: 11. From germline, CDR1 is SGHDT and CDR2 YYEEEE. The CDR3 covers 15 residues.